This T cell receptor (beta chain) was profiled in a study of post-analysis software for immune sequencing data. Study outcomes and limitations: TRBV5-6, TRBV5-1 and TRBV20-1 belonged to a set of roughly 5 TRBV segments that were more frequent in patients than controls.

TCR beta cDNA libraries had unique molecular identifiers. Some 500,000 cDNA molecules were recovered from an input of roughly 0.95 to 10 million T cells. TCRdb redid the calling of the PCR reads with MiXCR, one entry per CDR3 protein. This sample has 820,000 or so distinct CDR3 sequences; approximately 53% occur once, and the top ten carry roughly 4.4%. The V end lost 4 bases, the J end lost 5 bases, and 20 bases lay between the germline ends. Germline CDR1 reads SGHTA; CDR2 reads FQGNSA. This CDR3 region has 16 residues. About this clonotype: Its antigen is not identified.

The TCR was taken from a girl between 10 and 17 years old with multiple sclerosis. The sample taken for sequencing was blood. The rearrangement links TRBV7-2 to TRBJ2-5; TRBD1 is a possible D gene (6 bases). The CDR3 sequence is CASSYRDILLGETQYF. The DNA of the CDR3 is TGTGCCAGCAGCTACCGGGACATTTTGCTCGGGGAGACCCAGTACTTC.